Following are 3 T cell receptor beta chains from one sample sequenced in a study of cytomegalovirus exposure and HLA in healthy donors (dated by TCRdb to between 2016 and 2019). Libraries were made using the immunoSEQ multiplex PCR assay. For the multiplex PCR, a mixture combining 60 forward primers for TCR Vbeta segments and 13 reverse primers for TCR Jbeta segments was used. TCRdb holds this immuneACCESS table with in-frame rearrangements only. Some clones are missing; in checked studies, unresolved V genes explain under half, and the rest has no known cause. The sample table shows more than 95,000 clones, and 78% are seen once. The ten largest clonotypes hold about 11% of the sample. The sample taken for sequencing was PBMCs. These receptors came from a young man in good health and CMV-seropositive.

The V and J genes are TRBV28 and TRBJ2-7; 10 bases match TRBD1. Unmatched junction bases numbered 1, after V lost 5 bases and J lost 3 bases. Germline assignment: CDR1 MDHEN and CDR2 SYDVKM. This CDR3 is built from 13 residues. CDR3 in amino acids: CASSRTGGYEQYF. CDR3 coding DNA: TGTGCCAGCAGTAGGACAGGGGGCTACGAGCAGTACTTC.

The sample holds one count of this clone. V gene TRBV6-6 combines with J gene TRBJ1-1; D remains unclear. CDR3 size: 13 residues. Germline assignment: CDR1 MNHNY and CDR2 SVGAGI (reference sequence). The V end lost 1 base, the J end lost 0 bases, and 3 bases lay between the germline ends. The CDR3 sequence: CASSYLLNTEAFF. Here the CDR3 DNA reads TGTGCCAGCAGTTACTTATTGAACACTGAAGCTTTCTTT.

V gene TRBV4-3 combines with J gene TRBJ2-1; 10 bases map to TRBD2. This CDR3 comprises 15 residues. CDR1 is LGHNA, CDR2 YSLEER, per germline. The V gene end was trimmed by 4 bases and the J gene end by 6 bases; junction bases not matched to a gene: 6. CDR3 loop: CASSRTSGGGNEQFF. Written as DNA, the CDR3 is TGCGCCAGCAGCCGGACTAGCGGAGGGGGCAATGAGCAGTTCTTC.